Listed here is a single T cell receptor beta chain. Its specificity is not known. At one end the junction does not follow the germline gene, possibly because of a read error. Germline loops: CDR1 SGHRS, CDR2 YFSETQ. The CDR3 covers 15 residues. This sample is drawn from a study of T cells in Graves' hyperthyroidism and ophthalmopathy. The TCR beta CDR3 regions underwent amplification using RNA transcripts as the source. With the HTBI primer set, the TCR CDR3 went through a first round of RT-PCR. Each CDR3 protein is one row after TCRdb ran MiXCR on the multiplex PCR reads. The sample holds about 640,000 distinct CDR3 sequences; roughly 20% are singletons and the top ten take around a third. Study observations and caveats: Ophthalmopathy and stable hyperthyroidism were separated by a 13 V-J model.

Uncontrolled infection, other autoimmune disease, pregnancy or lactation barred patients from enrollment. Material for sequencing was blood. V usage is TRBV5-1 and J usage is TRBJ1-3, with D uncertain. This TCR was recovered from a man aged 25-45 years with Graves' ophthalmopathy. CDR3 protein: CASSLDPSPGNTIYF. CDR3 bases: TGTGCCAGCAGCCTTGACCCCAGTCCTGGAAACACCATATATTTT.